Shown below are 8 T cell receptor beta chains from a single sample sequenced in a study of blood T cell repertoires in COVID-19. Libraries were prepared by immunoSEQ multiplex PCR; TCRdb keeps only in-frame clonotypes and omits some of them. The data show roughly 190,000 clones, 75% to 80% seen once. Sample: peripheral blood. Source of these receptors: a woman in her forties or fifties with active or convalescent COVID-19.

This clone was seen a single time. The V and J genes are TRBV6-2 or TRBV6-3 and TRBJ1-2, with a weak D call TRBD1 (5 bases). CDR1 and CDR2 from the germline V gene are MNHEY and SVGEGT. V was cut by 7 bases and J by 5 bases, with 11 bases left in between. The CDR3 contains 12 residues. CDR3 bases: TGTGCCAGCACCCCCCAGGGTTATGGCTACACCTTC. This codes for CASTPQGYGYTF.

V gene TRBV28 combines with J gene TRBJ1-5, with a tentative D call TRBD1 (6 bases). This CDR3 has 16 residues. Trimming pared 6 bases from V and 7 bases from J, leaving 22 bases between. Looked up from germline, CDR1 is MDHEN and CDR2 is SYDVKM. CDR3 sequence (DNA): TGTGCCAGCAGCCCATGGCGGGCACAGGGAAGACAGCCCCAGCATTTT. Its protein product is CASSPWRAQGRQPQHF.

The chain carries TRBV6-5 and TRBJ2-3, with 8 bases identical to TRBD2. V lost 6 bases to trimming and J lost 0 bases; unmatched junction nucleotides: 5. From germline, CDR1 is MNHEY and CDR2 SVGAGI. The CDR3 is made up of 15 amino acids. This chain's CDR3 is CASSALAASTDTQYF. The CDR3 DNA follows: TGTGCCAGCAGCGCACTAGCGGCTAGCACAGATACGCAGTATTTT.

As concerns this clone: The sample contains more than one DNA sequence encoding this CDR3. The V and J genes are TRBV29-1 and TRBJ1-2, with 12 bases fitting TRBD1. Germline V CDR1 and CDR2: SQVTM, ANQGSEA. The CDR3 has 14 amino acids. V dropped 4 bases and J dropped 8; count of bases not matched to a gene: 8. In DNA form, the CDR3 reads TGCAGCGTTGGCTCGGGACAGGGGGCGGGGGGCTACACCTTC. This translates into CSVGSGQGAGGYTF.

The chain joins TRBV30 to TRBJ2-6, with D perhaps TRBD1 (6 bases). Trimming cost V 2 bases and J 4 bases, with 12 bases left between them. CDR1 is GTSNPN and CDR2 is SVGIG in the germline V gene (reference sequence). The CDR3 consists of 15 residues. In DNA, the CDR3 is TGTGCCTGGAGTCGGACAGCGTGGGGGGCCAACGTCCTGACTTTC. Its protein is CAWSRTAWGANVLTF.

DNA for the CDR3: TGTGCCAGCAGCCAAGAGCTGGCAGAGACCCAGTACTTC. Its protein is CASSQELAETQYF. This chain links TRBV4-2 with TRBJ2-5; unclear D gene. The V end was cut by 0 bases, the J end by 4 bases, with 6 bases between. Germline V gene lookup returns CDR1 LGHNA and CDR2 YNFKEQ. This CDR3 has 13 residues.

This chain uses TRBV7-8 with TRBJ2-7; the D is unclear. V was shortened by 5 bases and J by 0 bases, with 14 bases between the two germline ends. Germline lookup yields CDR1 SGHVS and CDR2 FQNEAQ. The CDR3 sequence is 15 residues long. The CDR3 DNA is TGTGCCAGCAGCCGCGAGTCTCGCGTCTCCTACGAGCAGTACTTC. It yields the protein CASSRESRVSYEQYF.

CDR3 sequence: CASSWGGSTDTQYF. DNA for the CDR3: TGTGCCAGCTCCTGGGGAGGAAGCACAGATACGCAGTATTTT. This chain connects TRBV7-9 to TRBJ2-3, with D perhaps TRBD2 (6 bases). The ends were cut back, 8 bases at V and 0 bases at J, with 12 bases in the middle. The CDR3 contains 14 residues. Per the germline V gene, CDR1 is SEHNR and CDR2 is FQNEAQ (reference sequence). Together with reference TRBV7-9 and TRBJ2-3, the CDR3 gives the full variable domain: DTGVSQNPRHKITKRGQNVTFRCDPISEHNRLYWYRQTLGQGPEFLTYFQNEAQLEKSRLLSDRFSAERPKGSFSTLEIQRTEQGDSAMYLCASSWGGSTDTQYFGPGTRLTVL.